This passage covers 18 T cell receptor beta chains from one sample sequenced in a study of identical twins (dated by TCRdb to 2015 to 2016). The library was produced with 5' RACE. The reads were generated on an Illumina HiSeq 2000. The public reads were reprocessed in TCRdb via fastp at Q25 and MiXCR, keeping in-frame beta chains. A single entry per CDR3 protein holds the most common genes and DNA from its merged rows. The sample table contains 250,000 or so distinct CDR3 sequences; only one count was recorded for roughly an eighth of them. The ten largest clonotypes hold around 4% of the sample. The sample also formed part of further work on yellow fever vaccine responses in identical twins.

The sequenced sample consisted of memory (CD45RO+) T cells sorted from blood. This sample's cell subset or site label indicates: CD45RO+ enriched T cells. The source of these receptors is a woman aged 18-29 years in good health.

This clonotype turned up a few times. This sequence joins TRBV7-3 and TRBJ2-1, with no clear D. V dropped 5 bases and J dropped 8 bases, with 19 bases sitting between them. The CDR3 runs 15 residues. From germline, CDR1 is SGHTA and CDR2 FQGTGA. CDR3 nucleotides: TGTGCCAGCAGCCCCCTGGGATTCGGTACCGATGAGCAGTTCTTC. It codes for CASSPLGFGTDEQFF.

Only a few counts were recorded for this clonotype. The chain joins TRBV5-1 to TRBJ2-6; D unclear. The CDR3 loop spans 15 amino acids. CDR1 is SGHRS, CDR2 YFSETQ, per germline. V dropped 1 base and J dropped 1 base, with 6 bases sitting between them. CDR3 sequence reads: CASSLLDSGANVLTF. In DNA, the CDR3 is TGCGCCAGCAGCTTGCTGGATTCTGGGGCCAACGTCCTGACTTTC.

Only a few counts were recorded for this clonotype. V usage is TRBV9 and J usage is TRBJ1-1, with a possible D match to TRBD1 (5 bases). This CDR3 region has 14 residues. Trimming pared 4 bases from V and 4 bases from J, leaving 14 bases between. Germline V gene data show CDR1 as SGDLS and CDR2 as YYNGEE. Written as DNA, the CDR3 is TGTGCCAGCAGCCCCAGGGAGAGACCCACTGAAGCTTTCTTT. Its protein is CASSPRERPTEAFF.

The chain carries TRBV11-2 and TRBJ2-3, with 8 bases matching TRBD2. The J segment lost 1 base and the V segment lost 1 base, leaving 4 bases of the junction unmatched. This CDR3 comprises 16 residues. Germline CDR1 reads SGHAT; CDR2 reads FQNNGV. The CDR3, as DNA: TGTGCCAGCAGCTTAGTAACGACTAGCGGCACAGATACGCAGTATTTT. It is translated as CASSLVTTSGTDTQYF.

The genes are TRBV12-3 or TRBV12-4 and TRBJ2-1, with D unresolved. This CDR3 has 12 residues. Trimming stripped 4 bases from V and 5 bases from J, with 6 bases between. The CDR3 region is CASSSYNNEQFF. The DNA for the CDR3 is TGTGCCAGCAGTTCCTATAACAATGAGCAGTTCTTC.

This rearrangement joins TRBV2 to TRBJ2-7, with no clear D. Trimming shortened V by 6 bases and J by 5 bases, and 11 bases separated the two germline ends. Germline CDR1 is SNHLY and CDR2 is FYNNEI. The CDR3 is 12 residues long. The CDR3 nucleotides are TGTGCCAGCAGGATAGCATGGCACGAGCAGTACTTC. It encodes CASRIAWHEQYF.

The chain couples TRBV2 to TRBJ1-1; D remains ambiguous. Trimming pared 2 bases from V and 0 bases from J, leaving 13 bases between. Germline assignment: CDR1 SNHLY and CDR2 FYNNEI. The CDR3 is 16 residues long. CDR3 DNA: TGTGCCAGCAGTGAACAACAGCAGCTAGTGAACACTGAAGCTTTCTTT. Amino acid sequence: CASSEQQQLVNTEAFF.

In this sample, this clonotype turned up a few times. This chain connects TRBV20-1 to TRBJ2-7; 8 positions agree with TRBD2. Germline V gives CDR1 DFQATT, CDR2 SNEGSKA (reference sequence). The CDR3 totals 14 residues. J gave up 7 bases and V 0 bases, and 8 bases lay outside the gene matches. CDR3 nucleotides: TGCAGTGCTAGAGATGACGGGAGGGGTTTTGAGCAGTACTTC. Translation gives CSARDDGRGFEQYF.

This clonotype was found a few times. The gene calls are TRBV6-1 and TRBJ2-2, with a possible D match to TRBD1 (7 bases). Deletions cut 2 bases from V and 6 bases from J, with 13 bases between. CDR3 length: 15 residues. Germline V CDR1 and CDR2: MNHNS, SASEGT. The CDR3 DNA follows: TGTGCCAGCAGTGAAAGGAGGGGGCGCGCCGGGGAGCTGTTTTTT. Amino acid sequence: CASSERRGRAGELFF.

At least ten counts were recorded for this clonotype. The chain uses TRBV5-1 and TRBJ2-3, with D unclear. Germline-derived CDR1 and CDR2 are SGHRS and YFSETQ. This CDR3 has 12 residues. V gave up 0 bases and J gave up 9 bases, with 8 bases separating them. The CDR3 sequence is CASSLEQRTQYF. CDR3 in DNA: TGCGCCAGCAGCTTGGAACAGAGGACGCAGTATTTT.

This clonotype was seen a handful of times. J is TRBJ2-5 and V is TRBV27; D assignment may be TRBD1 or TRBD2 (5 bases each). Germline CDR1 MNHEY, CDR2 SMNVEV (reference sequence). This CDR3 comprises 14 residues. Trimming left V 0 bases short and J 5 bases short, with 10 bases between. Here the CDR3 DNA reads TGTGCCAGCAGTTTATCGGGGGTCGGGGAGACCCAGTACTTC. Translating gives CASSLSGVGETQYF.

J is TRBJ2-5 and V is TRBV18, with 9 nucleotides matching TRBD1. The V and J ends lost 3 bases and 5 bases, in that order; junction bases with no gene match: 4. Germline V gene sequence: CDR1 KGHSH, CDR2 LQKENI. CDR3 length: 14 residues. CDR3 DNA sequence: TGTGCCAGCTCACCCCGGGACAGGGCCGAGACCCAGTACTTC. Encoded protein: CASSPRDRAETQYF.

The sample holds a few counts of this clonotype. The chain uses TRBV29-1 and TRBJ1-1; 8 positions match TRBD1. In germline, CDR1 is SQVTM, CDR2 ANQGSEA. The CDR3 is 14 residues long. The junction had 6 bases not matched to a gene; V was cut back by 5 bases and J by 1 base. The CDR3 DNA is TGCAGCGTTTTTATACAGGGGGGGAACACTGAAGCTTTCTTT. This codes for CSVFIQGGNTEAFF.

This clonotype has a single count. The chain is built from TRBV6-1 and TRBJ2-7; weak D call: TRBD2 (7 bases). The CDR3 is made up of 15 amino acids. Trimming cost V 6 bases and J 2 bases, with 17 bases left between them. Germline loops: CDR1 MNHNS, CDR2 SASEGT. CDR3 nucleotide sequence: TGTGCCAGCAGGGAGGGGGGGGCTCGGACCTACGAGCAGTACTTC. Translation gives CASREGGARTYEQYF.

The CDR3 DNA reads as TGTGCCAGCAGCCGACTAGCGGGAGACTACAATGAGCAGTTCTTC. Protein: CASSRLAGDYNEQFF. This rearrangement joins TRBV6-2 or TRBV6-3 to TRBJ2-1, with 12 bases identical to TRBD2. This CDR3 contains 15 residues. V lost 6 bases and J lost 3; bases outside the gene matches: 3. Germline V lookup: CDR1 MNHEY, CDR2 SVGEGT.

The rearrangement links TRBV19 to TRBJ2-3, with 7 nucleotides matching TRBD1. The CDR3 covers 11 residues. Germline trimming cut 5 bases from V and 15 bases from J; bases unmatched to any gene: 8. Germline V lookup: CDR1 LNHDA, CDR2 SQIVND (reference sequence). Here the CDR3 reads CASSPGQTPYF. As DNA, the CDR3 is TGTGCCAGTAGTCCGGGACAGACACCTTATTTT.

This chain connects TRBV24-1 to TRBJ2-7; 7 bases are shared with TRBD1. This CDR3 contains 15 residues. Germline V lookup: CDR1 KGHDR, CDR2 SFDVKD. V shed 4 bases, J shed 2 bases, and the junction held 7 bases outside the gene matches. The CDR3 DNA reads TGTGCCACCAGTGACACCACAGGGGCCACCTACGAGCAGTACTTC. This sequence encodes CATSDTTGATYEQYF.

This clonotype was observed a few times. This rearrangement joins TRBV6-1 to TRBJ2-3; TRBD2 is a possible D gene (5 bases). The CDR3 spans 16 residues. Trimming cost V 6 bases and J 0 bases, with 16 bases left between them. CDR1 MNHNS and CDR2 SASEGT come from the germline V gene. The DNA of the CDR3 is TGTGCCAGCAGACTAGGGCGGCTATCTAGCACAGATACGCAGTATTTT. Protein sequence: CASRLGRLSSTDTQYF.